Shown below are 28 T cell receptor beta chains from a single sample sequenced in a study of PD-1 blockade in mismatch repair-deficient tumors. Some clones are missing from TCRdb's copy, which holds only in-frame ones; the method was immunoSEQ multiplex PCR. The data show about 14,000 clones, with more than 65% seen just once and over 1.5% held by the top ten. The sequenced sample was PBMCs, obtained less than 15 weeks after starting pembrolizumab. These receptors all stem from an adult with mismatch repair-deficient cancer.

The chain has TRBV2 and TRBJ1-5; no firm D call. The CDR3 sequence is 13 residues long. CDR1 SNHLY and CDR2 FYNNEI come from the germline V gene. V lost 8 bases and J 0 bases, leaving 8 bases between the germline ends. The CDR3 region has the DNA TGTGCCAGCGCGTCCTATAGCAATCAGCCCCAGCATTTT. Translation gives CASASYSNQPQHF.

The rearrangement links TRBV28 to TRBJ1-5; D is possibly TRBD1 (6 bases). Trimming pared 10 bases from V and 4 bases from J, leaving 17 bases between. This CDR3 is built from 14 residues. Germline V lookup: CDR1 MDHEN, CDR2 SYDVKM. The CDR3 nucleotides read TGTGCCATCCAGGGGTCCCCGATTAATCAGCCCCAGCATTTT. Its protein is CAIQGSPINQPQHF.

The chain is built from TRBV6-6 and TRBJ2-1, with D perhaps matching TRBD2 (5 bases). Trimming removed 10 bases at V and 9 bases at J, with 22 bases between. Germline V CDR1 and CDR2: MNHNY, SVGAGI (reference sequence). The length of the CDR3 is 14 residues. This CDR3 is CAINNPGKMGEQFF. CDR3 in DNA: TGTGCCATCAACAATCCGGGGAAAATGGGTGAGCAGTTCTTC.

The chain employs TRBV19 and TRBJ1-5; 7 bases map to TRBD1. Trimming cost V 4 bases and J 2 bases; bases outside gene matches: 5. The germline CDR1 and CDR2 sequences are LNHDA and SQIVND (reference sequence). The CDR3 has 15 residues. CDR3 sequence: CASSNRQGGNQPQHF. CDR3 bases: TGTGCCAGTAGTAATCGACAGGGTGGCAATCAGCCCCAGCATTTT.

V usage is TRBV28 and J usage is TRBJ2-3; TRBD1 might be the D (6 bases). The V and J ends lost 4 bases and 4 bases respectively, with 21 bases between them. This CDR3 is 17 amino acids long. Germline loops: CDR1 MDHEN, CDR2 SYDVKM. Written as DNA, the CDR3 is TGTGCCAGCAGTTCTGGTGCTGGTGGGACAAAGGCAGATACGCAGTATTTT. This encodes CASSSGAGGTKADTQYF.

The chain employs TRBV5-1 and TRBJ2-6; the D gene is possibly TRBD1 (5 bases). Germline V gene data show CDR1 as SGHRS and CDR2 as YFSETQ. The CDR3 is 14 amino acids. V was cut by 4 bases and J by 4 bases, with 9 bases left in between. As DNA, the CDR3 is TGCGCCAGCAGCGACTGGACAGGGGCCAACGTCCTGACTTTC. Its translation is CASSDWTGANVLTF.

This clone was seen a handful of times. V and J are TRBV9 and TRBJ2-7; 14 bases fit TRBD2. Germline-derived CDR1 and CDR2 are SGDLS and YYNGEE. V shed 3 bases, J shed 6 bases, and the junction held 5 bases outside the gene matches. The CDR3 consists of 15 residues. The CDR3 protein is CASSGGLAGGSEQYF. CDR3 bases: TGTGCCAGCAGCGGAGGACTAGCGGGAGGTAGCGAGCAGTACTTC.

The gene calls are TRBV25-1 and TRBJ2-5; 10 bases fit TRBD2. Germline V lookup: CDR1 MGHDK, CDR2 SYGVNS. The CDR3 spans 16 residues. V gave up 2 bases and J gave up 5 bases; unmatched junction bases: 8. The CDR3 loop reads CASSELAGVLRETQYF. Here the CDR3 DNA reads TGTGCCAGCAGTGAACTAGCGGGAGTTCTTAGGGAGACCCAGTACTTC.

The rearrangement links TRBV6-1 to TRBJ2-3; D is undetermined. Germline CDR1 reads MNHNS; CDR2 reads SASEGT. V was clipped by 3 bases and J by 0 bases, with 7 bases between them. The CDR3 is made up of 14 amino acids. CDR3 sequence: CASSDSFSTDTQYF. The CDR3 DNA sequence: TGTGCCAGCAGTGACTCCTTTAGCACAGATACGCAGTATTTT.

The rearrangement uses TRBV7-9 and TRBJ1-5, with D perhaps matching TRBD1 (6 bases). V lost 7 bases and J lost 1, with 20 bases in between. CDR3 length: 17 residues. Germline CDR1 and CDR2: SEHNR and FQNEAQ (reference sequence). CDR3 sequence (DNA): TGTGCCAGCACCCCTCCCGGGGGGGGGACAAGCAATCAGCCCCAGCATTTT. It specifies CASTPPGGGTSNQPQHF.

The V gene is TRBV7-9, the J gene TRBJ2-1; tentative D call: TRBD2 (6 bases). The germline gives CDR1 SEHNR, CDR2 FQNEAQ (reference sequence). The CDR3 sequence is 15 residues long. Trimming removed 5 bases from V and 4 bases from J, with 15 bases in between. The CDR3 DNA sequence: TGTGCCAGCAGCCTGGGCTCCCGGGGGTACAATGAGCAGTTCTTC. Translated, it gives CASSLGSRGYNEQFF.

This chain links TRBV6-1 with TRBJ1-2, with a tentative D call TRBD1 (5 bases). The CDR3 sequence is 14 residues long. Trimming left V 5 bases short and J 0 bases short, with 10 bases between. CDR1 and CDR2 (germline): MNHNS, SASEGT. The DNA for the CDR3 is TGTGCCAGCAGTAGGGTGACAGCTAACTATGGCTACACCTTC. Translation gives CASSRVTANYGYTF.

The chain is built from TRBV5-4 and TRBJ2-7, with D possibly TRBD2 on 5 matching bases. Trimming removed 0 bases from V and 3 bases from J, with 13 bases in between. This CDR3 comprises 15 residues. The germline gives CDR1 SGHNT, CDR2 YYREEE (reference sequence). Here the CDR3 DNA reads TGTGCCAGCAGCTTGGCCGAGGGTGGGCACTACGAGCAGTACTTC. Amino acids: CASSLAEGGHYEQYF. Full variable domain (missing parts from reference TRBV5-4 and TRBJ2-7): ETGVTQSPTHLIKTRGQQVTLRCSSQSGHNTVSWYQQALGQGPQFIFQYYREEENGRGNFPPRFSGLQFPNYSSELNVNALELDDSALYLCASSLAEGGHYEQYFGPGTRLTVT.

This chain links TRBV7-9 with TRBJ2-3; D is perhaps TRBD2 (5 bases). V was trimmed by 3 bases and J by 5 bases, leaving 6 bases between them. The CDR3 covers 12 residues. Germline loops: CDR1 SEHNR, CDR2 FQNEAQ (reference sequence). The CDR3 here is CASSLEVDTQYF. The CDR3 DNA is TGTGCCAGCAGCTTGGAGGTAGATACGCAGTATTTT.

This chain uses TRBV5-6 with TRBJ2-7; no definite D call. This CDR3 contains 15 residues. V shed 0 bases and J shed 0 bases, with 10 bases lying between them. Germline CDR1 reads SGHDT; CDR2 reads YYEEEE. The CDR3 DNA reads as TGTGCCAGCAGCTTGGGTCAGGCTGGCTCCTACGAGCAGTACTTC. Protein: CASSLGQAGSYEQYF.

This chain joins TRBV14 and TRBJ2-5, with D perhaps matching TRBD1 (6 bases). Germline-derived CDR1 and CDR2 are SGHDN and FVKESK. The CDR3 is made up of 17 amino acids. V lost 2 bases, J lost 2 bases, and 18 bases lay in between. This CDR3 reads CASSQRNSRTDQETQYF. CDR3 DNA sequence: TGTGCCAGCAGCCAAAGGAACTCCCGGACAGATCAAGAGACCCAGTACTTC. Looking up the rest from reference TRBV14 and TRBJ2-5 gives the full variable domain: EAGVTQFPSHSVIEKGQTVTLRCDPISGHDNLYWYRRVMGKEIKFLLHFVKESKQDESGMPNNRFLAERTGGTYSTLKVQPAELEDSGVYFCASSQRNSRTDQETQYFGPGTRLLVL.

This clone was counted a few times. This chain connects TRBV6-1 to TRBJ2-7, with no clear D. Germline values: CDR1 MNHNS, CDR2 SASEGT. This CDR3 spans 15 amino acids. Between the trimmed V and J ends, which lost 0 bases and 3 bases, there was a span of 12 bases. The CDR3 nucleotides read TGTGCCAGCAGTGAAGCGGCGGCGTCTGGCTACGAGCAGTACTTC. It yields the protein CASSEAAASGYEQYF.

DNA of the CDR3: TGCGCCAGCAGCCCGTCCGGGGGTAATGAAAAACTGTTTTTT. Its protein is CASSPSGGNEKLFF. V usage is TRBV5-1 and J usage is TRBJ1-4; D is possibly TRBD1 (5 bases). The CDR3 sequence is 14 residues long. Germline loops: CDR1 SGHRS, CDR2 YFSETQ. V was cut by 4 bases and J by 4 bases, with 11 bases left in between.

V gene TRBV27 combines with J gene TRBJ2-7; the match to TRBD2 covers 12 bases. The CDR3 spans 16 residues. Germline CDR1 reads MNHEY; CDR2 reads SMNVEV (reference sequence). The J segment lost 1 base and the V segment lost 5 bases, leaving 6 bases of the junction unmatched. The CDR3 here is CASSPYGLAGSYEQYF. The CDR3 DNA is TGTGCCAGCAGTCCCTACGGACTAGCGGGATCCTACGAGCAGTACTTC.

The V and J genes are TRBV5-1 and TRBJ2-3, with D perhaps TRBD1 (6 bases). Germline V gene lookup returns CDR1 SGHRS and CDR2 YFSETQ. V gave up 0 bases and J gave up 6 bases, with 17 bases separating them. The CDR3 runs to 16 residues. The CDR3 reads CASSLEPGAPRDTQYF. As DNA, the CDR3 is TGCGCCAGCAGCTTGGAGCCAGGGGCACCTCGGGATACGCAGTATTTT.

V is TRBV10-3 and J is TRBJ2-1; D unresolved. With 8 bases removed from V and 0 bases from J, the gap between germline ends came to 8 bases. Germline CDR1 and CDR2: ENHRY and SYGVKD. The CDR3 runs to 13 residues. CDR3: CAIRPTSYNEQFF. CDR3 coding DNA: TGTGCCATCCGCCCTACCTCCTACAATGAGCAGTTCTTC.

The genes are TRBV28 and TRBJ2-1; the D gene is possibly TRBD1 (6 bases). Germline V gene sequence: CDR1 MDHEN, CDR2 SYDVKM. The CDR3 is made up of 16 amino acids. Trimming removed 6 bases at V and 4 bases at J, with 19 bases between. The CDR3 DNA reads as TGTGCCAGCAGCCCCAGGGGTCGCCTGGTGTACAATGAGCAGTTCTTC. Translating it yields CASSPRGRLVYNEQFF.

This sequence joins TRBV6-4 and TRBJ2-3; no clear D gene. V dropped 3 bases and J dropped 1 base, with 8 bases sitting between them. The CDR3 sequence is 14 residues long. Looked up from germline, CDR1 is MRHNA and CDR2 is SNTAGT. CDR3: CASSDVPGTDTQYF. DNA for the CDR3: TGTGCCAGCAGTGATGTCCCGGGCACAGATACGCAGTATTTT.

This clone was recorded only once. The chain is built from TRBV11-1 and TRBJ2-7; D possibly corresponds to TRBD1 (5 bases). CDR3 length: 14 residues. V was clipped by 1 base and J by 2 bases, with 9 bases between them. Germline CDR1 SGHAT, CDR2 FQDESV (reference sequence). The CDR3 sequence: CASSLVAGTYEQYF. The DNA of the CDR3 is TGTGCCAGCAGCTTAGTAGCAGGGACCTACGAGCAGTACTTC.

The chain joins TRBV28 to TRBJ2-5, with D possibly being TRBD2 (5 bases). This CDR3 is 13 amino acids long. Germline V gene lookup returns CDR1 MDHEN and CDR2 SYDVKM. V shed 7 bases and J shed 4 bases, with 13 bases lying between them. The CDR3 DNA reads as TGTGCCAGCACCCGGCGAAGCGGAGAGACCCAGTACTTC. Protein: CASTRRSGETQYF. Combining the CDR3 with reference TRBV28 and TRBJ2-5 gives the whole variable domain DVKVTQSSRYLVKRTGEKVFLECVQDMDHENMFWYRQDPGLGLRLIYFSYDVKMKEKGDIPEGYSVSREKKERFSLILESASTNQTSMYLCASTRRSGETQYFGPGTRLLVL.

In its sample, this clone was seen a few times. The chain combines TRBV25-1 with TRBJ2-7, with D uncertain. The CDR3 contains 12 residues. Trimming took off 4 bases at V and 2 bases at J, with 6 bases between the two ends. Per the germline V gene, CDR1 is MGHDK and CDR2 is SYGVNS. The CDR3 reads CASSGHTYEQYF. DNA for the CDR3: TGTGCCAGCAGTGGACACACCTACGAGCAGTACTTC.

The rearrangement joins TRBV29-1 to TRBJ1-2; 9 nucleotides match TRBD1. The CDR3 runs to 13 residues. Looked up from germline, CDR1 is SQVTM and CDR2 is ANQGSEA. V was pared by 4 bases and J by 7 bases, with 7 bases of the junction left unmatched. The CDR3 DNA sequence: TGCAGCGTTGCCGGACAGGGGATCAGTGGCTACACCTTC. It encodes CSVAGQGISGYTF.

The rearrangement links TRBV28 to TRBJ1-5; no definite D call. The V gene lost 5 bases and the J gene lost 0 bases, with 2 bases spanning the gap. The length of the CDR3 is 12 residues. Looked up from germline, CDR1 is MDHEN and CDR2 is SYDVKM. As DNA, the CDR3 is TGTGCCAGCAGTCGTAGCAATCAGCCCCAGCATTTT. Translating it yields CASSRSNQPQHF.